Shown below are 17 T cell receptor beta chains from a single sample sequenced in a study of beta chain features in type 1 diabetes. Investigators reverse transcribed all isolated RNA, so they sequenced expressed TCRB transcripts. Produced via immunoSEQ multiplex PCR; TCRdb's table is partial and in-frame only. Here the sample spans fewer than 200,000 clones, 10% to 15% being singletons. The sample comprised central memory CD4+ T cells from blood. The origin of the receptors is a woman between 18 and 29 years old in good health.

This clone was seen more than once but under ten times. CDR3 sequence: CASSRGLNTDTQYF. The CDR3 nucleotides are TGTGCCAGCAGCCGAGGGCTAAACACAGATACGCAGTATTTT. The chain employs TRBV7-3 and TRBJ2-3, with D possibly TRBD2 on 5 matching bases. V lost 5 bases, J lost 2 bases, and 11 bases lay in between. CDR1 is SGHTA and CDR2 is FQGTGA in the germline V gene. The CDR3 totals 14 residues.

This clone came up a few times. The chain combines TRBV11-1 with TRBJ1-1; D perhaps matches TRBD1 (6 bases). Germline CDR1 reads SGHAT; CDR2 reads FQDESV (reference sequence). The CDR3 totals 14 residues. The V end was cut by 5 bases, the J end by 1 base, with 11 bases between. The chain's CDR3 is CASSQTGQNTEAFF. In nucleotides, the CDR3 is TGTGCCAGCAGCCAAACAGGGCAGAACACTGAAGCTTTCTTT.

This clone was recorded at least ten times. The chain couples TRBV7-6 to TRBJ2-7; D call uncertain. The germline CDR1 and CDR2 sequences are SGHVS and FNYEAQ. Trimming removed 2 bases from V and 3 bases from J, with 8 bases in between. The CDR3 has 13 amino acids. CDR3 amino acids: CASSLNPYYEQYF. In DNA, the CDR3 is TGTGCCAGCAGCTTAAACCCCTACTACGAGCAGTACTTC. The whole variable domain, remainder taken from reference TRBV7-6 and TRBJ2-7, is GAGVSQSPRYKVTKRGQDVALRCDPISGHVSLYWYRQALGQGPEFLTYFNYEAQQDKSGLPNDRFSAERPEGSISTLTIQRTEQRDSAMYRCASSLNPYYEQYFGPGTRLTVT.

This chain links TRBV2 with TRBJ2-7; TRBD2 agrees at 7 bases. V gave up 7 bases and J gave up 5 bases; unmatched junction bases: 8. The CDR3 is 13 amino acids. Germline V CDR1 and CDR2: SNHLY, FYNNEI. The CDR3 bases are TGTGCCAGCACTCGGTGGGAGGGCCACGAGCAGTACTTC. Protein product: CASTRWEGHEQYF.

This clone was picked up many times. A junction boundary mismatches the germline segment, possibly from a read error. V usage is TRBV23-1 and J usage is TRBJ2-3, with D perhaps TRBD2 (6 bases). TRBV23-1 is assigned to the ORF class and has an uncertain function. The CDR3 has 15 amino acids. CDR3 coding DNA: TGCGCCAGCACAATCGAACCACCCCCCTACGGAGGGCGGGATTTT. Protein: CASTIEPPPYGGRDF.

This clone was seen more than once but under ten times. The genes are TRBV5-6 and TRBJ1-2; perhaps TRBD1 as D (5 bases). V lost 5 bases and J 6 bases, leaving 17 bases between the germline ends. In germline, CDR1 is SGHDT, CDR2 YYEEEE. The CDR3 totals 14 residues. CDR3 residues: CASRTAGPGDGYTF. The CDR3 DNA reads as TGTGCCAGCAGGACCGCGGGACCAGGCGATGGCTACACCTTC.

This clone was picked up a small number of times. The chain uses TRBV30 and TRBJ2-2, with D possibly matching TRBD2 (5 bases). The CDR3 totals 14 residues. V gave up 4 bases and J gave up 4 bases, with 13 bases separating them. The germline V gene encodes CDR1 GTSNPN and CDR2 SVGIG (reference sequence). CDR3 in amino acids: CAWKRQASTGELFF. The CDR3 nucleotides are TGTGCCTGGAAGCGGCAGGCGAGCACCGGGGAGCTGTTTTTT.

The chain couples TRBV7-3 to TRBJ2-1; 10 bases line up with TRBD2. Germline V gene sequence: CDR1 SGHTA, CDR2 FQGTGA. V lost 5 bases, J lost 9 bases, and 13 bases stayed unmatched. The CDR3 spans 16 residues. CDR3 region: CASSPGGGTSVGEQFF. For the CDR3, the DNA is TGTGCCAGCAGCCCCGGAGGGGGGACTAGCGTGGGTGAGCAGTTCTTC.

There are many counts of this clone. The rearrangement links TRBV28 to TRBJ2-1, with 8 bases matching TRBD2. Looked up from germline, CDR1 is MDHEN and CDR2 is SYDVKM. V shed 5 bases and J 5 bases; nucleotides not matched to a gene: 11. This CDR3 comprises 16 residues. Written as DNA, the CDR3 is TGTGCCAGCAGTCCCCTTAGCGGGAAGTATAACAATGAGCAGTTCTTC. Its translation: CASSPLSGKYNNEQFF.

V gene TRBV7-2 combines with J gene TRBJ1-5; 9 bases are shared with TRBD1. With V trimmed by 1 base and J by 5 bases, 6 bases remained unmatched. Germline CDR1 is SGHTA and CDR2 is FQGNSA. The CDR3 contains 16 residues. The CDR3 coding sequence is TGTGCCAGCAGCTTAGGGGGACAGGGAGTATATCAGCCCCAGCATTTT. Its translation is CASSLGGQGVYQPQHF. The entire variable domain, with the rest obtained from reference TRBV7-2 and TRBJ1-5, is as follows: GAGVSQSPSNKVTEKGKDVELRCDPISGHTALYWYRQSLGQGLEFLIYFQGNSAPDKSGLPSDRFSAERTGGSVSTLTIQRTQQEDSAVYLCASSLGGQGVYQPQHFGDGTRLSIL.

CDR3 nucleotides: TGTGCCAGCAGTGACCCGACAGGGGTGCTTTCCTATGGCTACACCTTC. This sequence encodes CASSDPTGVLSYGYTF. The rearrangement uses TRBV2 and TRBJ1-2, with TRBD1 matching 8 bases. V was clipped by 3 bases and J by 4 bases; unmatched bases: 10. Germline V gives CDR1 SNHLY, CDR2 FYNNEI. The CDR3 has 16 amino acids.

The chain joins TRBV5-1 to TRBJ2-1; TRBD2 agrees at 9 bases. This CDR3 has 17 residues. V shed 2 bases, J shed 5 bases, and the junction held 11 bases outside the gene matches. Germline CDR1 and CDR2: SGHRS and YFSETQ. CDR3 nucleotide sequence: TGCGCCAGCAGCTTTTCCTTAGCGGGAGTGGGGAACAATGAGCAGTTCTTC. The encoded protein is CASSFSLAGVGNNEQFF.

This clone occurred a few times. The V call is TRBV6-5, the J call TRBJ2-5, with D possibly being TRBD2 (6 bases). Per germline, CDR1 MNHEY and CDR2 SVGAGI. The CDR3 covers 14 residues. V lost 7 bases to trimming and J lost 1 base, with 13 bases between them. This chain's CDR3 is CASNPREPQETQYF. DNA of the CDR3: TGTGCCAGCAATCCCCGGGAGCCCCAAGAGACCCAGTACTTC.

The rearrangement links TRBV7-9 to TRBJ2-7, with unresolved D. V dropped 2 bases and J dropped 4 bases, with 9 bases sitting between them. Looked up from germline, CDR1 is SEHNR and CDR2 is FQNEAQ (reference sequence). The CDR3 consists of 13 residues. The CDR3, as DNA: TGTGCCAGCAGCTTACAGGAACCTTACGAGCAGTACTTC. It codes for CASSLQEPYEQYF.

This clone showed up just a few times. The CDR3 loop is CASSYLTGRIYNEQFF. DNA of the CDR3: TGTGCCAGCAGTTATTTGACAGGTCGGATCTACAATGAGCAGTTCTTC. This rearrangement joins TRBV6-5 to TRBJ2-1; D may be TRBD1 (6 bases). The CDR3 covers 16 residues. V was pared by 3 bases and J by 3 bases, with 15 bases between. Germline CDR1 and CDR2: MNHEY and SVGAGI.

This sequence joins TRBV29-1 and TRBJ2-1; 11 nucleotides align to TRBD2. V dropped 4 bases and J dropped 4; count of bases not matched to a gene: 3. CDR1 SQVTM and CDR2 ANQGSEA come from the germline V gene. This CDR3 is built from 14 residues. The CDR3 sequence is CSVGLAGTYNEQFF. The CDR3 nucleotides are TGCAGCGTTGGACTAGCGGGAACGTACAATGAGCAGTTCTTC.

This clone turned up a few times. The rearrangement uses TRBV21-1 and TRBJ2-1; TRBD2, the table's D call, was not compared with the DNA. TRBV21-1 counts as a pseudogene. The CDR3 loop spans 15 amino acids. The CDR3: CASSPGMRGWDEQFF. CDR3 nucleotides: TGTGCCAGCAGCCCAGGAATGCGCGGGTGGGATGAGCAGTTCTTC.